The source of this TCR beta chain is a study of blood T cell repertoires in COVID-19. Overall study: Donors in the United States, Italy and Spain gave samples during acute or convalescent COVID-19. Sample material is recorded as cDNA or gDNA derived from T cells, B-cell-depleted T cells, or PBMCs.

Germline values: CDR1 DFQATT, CDR2 SNEGSKA (reference sequence). This CDR3 is built from 11 residues. V was shortened by 8 bases and J by 11 bases, with 18 bases between the two germline ends. Per the original data handling: Amplification of reference gene primers was used by the study to estimate nucleated cell counts. Profiling relied on immunoSEQ multiplex PCR, and the TCRdb table lists in-frame clones only, not all of them. From that table come the V and J calls and clone size; the DNA was used to work out D and trimming. The top ten hold roughly 6% of the sample, which has roughly 97,000 clones, 90% to 95% seen once.

The sequenced material came from peripheral blood. The chain recombines TRBV20-1 with TRBJ1-1, with D unclear. This clonotype originated in a human donor in a cohort sampled during active COVID-19. CDR3 protein: CSRTGLSGAFF. CDR3 sequence (DNA): TGCAGTCGAACCGGACTCTCCGGGGCTTTCTTT.